One sample yielded the 18 T cell receptor beta chains listed below, sequenced in a study of cytomegalovirus exposure and HLA in healthy donors (dated by TCRdb to 2016 to 2017). Receptor libraries were prepared by the immunoSEQ multiplex PCR assay. TCRdb carries this immuneACCESS record with in-frame sequences only. Its versions omit some clonotypes, under half of them owing to an unresolved V gene in the studies checked, with the rest unexplained. The sample profile shows about 140,000 clones; roughly nine tenths of them were found once. The ten top clones hold under 3% of the sample. The sequenced material came from PBMCs. The receptors were gathered from a man between 18 and 35 years old in good health and CMV-seronegative.

This chain connects TRBV6-5 to TRBJ1-2; 8 bases line up with TRBD1. The germline V gene has CDR1 MNHEY and CDR2 SVGAGI. After removal of 6 bases from V and 6 bases from J, the junction contained 9 bases not matched to a gene. CDR3 size: 14 residues. In nucleotides, the CDR3 is TGTGCCAGCAGGGATACTCAGGACAGGGATGGCTACACCTTC. It specifies CASRDTQDRDGYTF.

V is TRBV28 and J is TRBJ2-7, with no clear D. Germline loops: CDR1 MDHEN, CDR2 SYDVKM. CDR3 size: 13 residues. The V end lost 6 bases, the J end lost 2 bases, and 11 bases lay between the germline ends. CDR3 amino acids: CASRETFAYEQYF. CDR3 nucleotides: TGTGCCAGCAGGGAGACTTTTGCCTACGAGCAGTACTTC.

This chain joins TRBV7-9 and TRBJ2-1; D perhaps matches TRBD2 (5 bases). Germline lookup yields CDR1 SEHNR and CDR2 FQNEAQ (reference sequence). The CDR3 runs 12 residues. V was trimmed by 0 bases and J by 13 bases, leaving 10 bases between them. The CDR3 DNA is TGTGCCAGCAGCTTAGCGGACTCTCCTCAGTTCTTC. Translating it yields CASSLADSPQFF.

The chain recombines TRBV2 with TRBJ1-1; TRBD1 matches 11 bases. The CDR3 sequence is 18 residues long. Germline CDR1 and CDR2: SNHLY and FYNNEI. Trimming removed 7 bases from V and 1 base from J; junction bases left unmatched: 14. This chain's CDR3 is CASIKQRGQGDRNTEAFF. The CDR3 region has the DNA TGTGCCAGCATTAAACAGAGGGGACAGGGGGACCGGAACACTGAAGCTTTCTTT. Complete variable domain (other parts from reference TRBV2 and TRBJ1-1): EPEVTQTPSHQVTQMGQEVILRCVPISNHLYFYWYRQILGQKVEFLVSFYNNEISEKSEIFDDQFSVERPDGSNFTLKIRSTKLEDSAMYFCASIKQRGQGDRNTEAFFGQGTRLTVV.

V and J are TRBV5-6 and TRBJ2-7, with 8 positions matching TRBD2. Trimming at V came to 5 bases and at J to 2 bases, leaving 6 bases not matched to a gene. The length of the CDR3 is 14 residues. Germline V lookup: CDR1 SGHDT, CDR2 YYEEEE. The CDR3 here is CASRRGGAPYEQYF. The CDR3 coding sequence is TGTGCCAGCAGACGGGGGGGAGCCCCCTACGAGCAGTACTTC.

The chain uses TRBV5-1 and TRBJ2-2; 7 bases align to TRBD1. This CDR3 is built from 15 residues. The junction had 0 bases not matched to a gene; V was cut back by 0 bases and J by 1 base. Per the germline V gene, CDR1 is SGHRS and CDR2 is YFSETQ. DNA of the CDR3: TGCGCCAGCAGCTTGGGACAGGGGAACACCGGGGAGCTGTTTTTT. It is translated as CASSLGQGNTGELFF. Looking up the rest from reference TRBV5-1 and TRBJ2-2 gives the full variable domain: KAGVTQTPRYLIKTRGQQVTLSCSPISGHRSVSWYQQTPGQGLQFLFEYFSETQRNKGNFPGRFSGRQFSNSRSEMNVSTLELGDSALYLCASSLGQGNTGELFFGEGSRLTVL.

This clone was counted only a few times. The chain uses TRBV7-9 and TRBJ1-6, with TRBD1 identical over 7 bases. The CDR3 totals 18 residues. Germline V lookup: CDR1 SEHNR, CDR2 FQNEAQ (reference sequence). Germline trimming cut 3 bases from V and 5 bases from J; bases unmatched to any gene: 13. The DNA for the CDR3 is TGTGCCAGCAGCTTGTGGCGGAAGGGGGCGATTAATAATTCACCCCTCCACTTT. This encodes CASSLWRKGAINNSPLHF. Full variable domain (rest looked up from reference TRBV7-9 and TRBJ1-6): DTGVSQNPRHKITKRGQNVTFRCDPISEHNRLYWYRQTLGQGPEFLTYFQNEAQLEKSRLLSDRFSAERPKGSFSTLEIQRTEQGDSAMYLCASSLWRKGAINNSPLHFGNGTRLTVT.

The chain uses TRBV28 and TRBJ1-4; 7 bases align to TRBD1. Germline values: CDR1 MDHEN, CDR2 SYDVKM. The CDR3 is made up of 16 amino acids. V was clipped by 5 bases and J by 4 bases; unmatched bases: 10. The CDR3 nucleotides are TGTGCCAGCAGTCCCGGGGCAGGGGGTCGTAATGAAAAACTGTTTTTT. This sequence encodes CASSPGAGGRNEKLFF. The entire variable domain, with the rest obtained from reference TRBV28 and TRBJ1-4, is as follows: DVKVTQSSRYLVKRTGEKVFLECVQDMDHENMFWYRQDPGLGLRLIYFSYDVKMKEKGDIPEGYSVSREKKERFSLILESASTNQTSMYLCASSPGAGGRNEKLFFGSGTQLSVL.

The J gene is TRBJ1-6, the V gene TRBV6-4; D not resolved. Germline V gives CDR1 MRHNA, CDR2 SNTAGT. V lost 0 bases, J lost 7 bases, and 4 bases lay in between. The CDR3 has 13 residues. The CDR3 reads CASSDSTNSPLHF. DNA for the CDR3: TGTGCCAGCAGTGACTCGACAAATTCACCCCTCCACTTT.

The rearrangement uses TRBV6-5 and TRBJ1-4; D perhaps matches TRBD1 (6 bases). The CDR3 consists of 13 residues. Germline V gives CDR1 MNHEY, CDR2 SVGAGI. The V end was cut by 6 bases, the J end by 8 bases, with 13 bases between. The DNA for the CDR3 is TGTGCCAGCAGATCGGACAGTTGGGAAAAACTGTTTTTT. This codes for CASRSDSWEKLFF.

The J gene is TRBJ2-1, the V gene TRBV12-5, with TRBD1 matching 9 bases. CDR1 LGHNT and CDR2 FRNRAP come from the germline V gene. Unmatched junction bases numbered 9, after V lost 3 bases and J lost 9 bases. The CDR3 consists of 15 residues. Here the CDR3 DNA reads TGTGCTAGTGGTTTTAGGGACAGGGATTTGGTTGAGCAGTTCTTC. Its translation is CASGFRDRDLVEQFF.

The sample holds a few counts of this clone. J is TRBJ2-7 and V is TRBV2; 7 bases line up with TRBD1. Germline V gives CDR1 SNHLY, CDR2 FYNNEI. J was trimmed by 6 bases and V by 5 bases; bases with no gene match: 7. The CDR3 consists of 13 residues. CDR3 residues: CASSKGQMFEQYF. The CDR3 nucleotides read TGTGCCAGCAGTAAGGGACAGATGTTCGAGCAGTACTTC.

CDR3 region: CASSWGTGGSYGYTF. CDR3 coding DNA: TGTGCCAGCAGCTGGGGGACAGGGGGCAGTTATGGCTACACCTTC. V usage is TRBV5-4 and J usage is TRBJ1-2, with 12 bases that match TRBD1. Germline CDR1 and CDR2: SGHNT and YYREEE (reference sequence). Trimming took 3 bases from V and 5 from J; bases not matched to a gene: 5. The CDR3 spans 15 residues.

This clone was picked up a small number of times. The V call is TRBV11-2, the J call TRBJ2-2; D remains unclear. V lost 4 bases to trimming and J lost 2 bases, with 5 bases between them. The CDR3 has 13 residues. Germline values: CDR1 SGHAT, CDR2 FQNNGV. In nucleotides, the CDR3 is TGTGCCAGCAGCTCGAGCAACACCGGGGAGCTGTTTTTT. It codes for CASSSSNTGELFF.

The chain uses TRBV10-3 and TRBJ2-3, with a tentative D call TRBD2 (5 bases). The CDR3 is 14 residues long. Germline V gives CDR1 ENHRY, CDR2 SYGVKD. With 3 bases removed from V and 10 bases from J, the gap between germline ends came to 17 bases. Here the CDR3 DNA reads TGTGCCATCAGTGATACGGAGGTCAACTTAGCGCAGTATTTT. Translating it yields CAISDTEVNLAQYF.

The DNA of the CDR3 is TGTGCCAGCAGCGGTAAACTTAGGAGGCGGGAGTCCGACAATGAGCAGTTCTTC. It is translated as CASSGKLRRRESDNEQFF. J is TRBJ2-1 and V is TRBV7-6; 7 bases map to TRBD2. CDR3 length equals 18 residues. The ends lost 5 bases at V and 5 bases at J; junction bases unmatched: 18. The germline CDR1 and CDR2 sequences are SGHVS and FNYEAQ.

This chain connects TRBV19 to TRBJ1-2; D not certain. CDR3 length: 15 amino acids. V was clipped by 5 bases and J by 3 bases, with 16 bases between them. Germline CDR1 reads LNHDA; CDR2 reads SQIVND (reference sequence). CDR3 amino acids: CASSVGDAAHYGYTF. For the CDR3, the DNA is TGTGCCAGTAGTGTCGGAGACGCAGCTCACTATGGCTACACCTTC.

This chain connects TRBV18 to TRBJ2-1, with 7 bases identical to TRBD1. Germline V lookup: CDR1 KGHSH, CDR2 LQKENI. Trimming removed 0 bases from V and 15 bases from J; junction bases left unmatched: 20. The CDR3 consists of 17 residues. The CDR3 sequence is CASSPPVIDGRQGRPFF. CDR3 nucleotide sequence: TGTGCCAGCTCACCACCGGTGATTGACGGAAGACAGGGTCGGCCGTTCTTC.